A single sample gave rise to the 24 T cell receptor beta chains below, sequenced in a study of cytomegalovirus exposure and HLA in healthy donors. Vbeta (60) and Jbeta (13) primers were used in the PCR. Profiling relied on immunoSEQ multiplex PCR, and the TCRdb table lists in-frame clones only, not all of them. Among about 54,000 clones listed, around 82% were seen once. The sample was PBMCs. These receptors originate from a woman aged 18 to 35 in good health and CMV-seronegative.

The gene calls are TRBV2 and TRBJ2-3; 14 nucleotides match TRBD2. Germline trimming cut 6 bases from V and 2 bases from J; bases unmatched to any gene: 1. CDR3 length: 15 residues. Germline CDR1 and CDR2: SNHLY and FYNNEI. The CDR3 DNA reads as TGTGCCAGCAGGGGACTAGCGGGGGTCACAGATACGCAGTATTTT. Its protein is CASRGLAGVTDTQYF.

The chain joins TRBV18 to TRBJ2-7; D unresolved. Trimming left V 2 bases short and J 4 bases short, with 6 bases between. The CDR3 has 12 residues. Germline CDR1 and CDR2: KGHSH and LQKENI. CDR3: CASSPAEYEQYF. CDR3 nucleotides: TGTGCCAGCTCACCAGCAGAATACGAGCAGTACTTC.

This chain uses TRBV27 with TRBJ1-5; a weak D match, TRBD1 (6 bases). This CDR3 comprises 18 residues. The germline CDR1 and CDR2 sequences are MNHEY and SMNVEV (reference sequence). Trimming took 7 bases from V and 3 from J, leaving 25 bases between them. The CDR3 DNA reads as TGTGCCAGCACCCGGTTTGGCAGGGGAGGGAAAAACAATCAGCCCCAGCATTTT. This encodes CASTRFGRGGKNNQPQHF.

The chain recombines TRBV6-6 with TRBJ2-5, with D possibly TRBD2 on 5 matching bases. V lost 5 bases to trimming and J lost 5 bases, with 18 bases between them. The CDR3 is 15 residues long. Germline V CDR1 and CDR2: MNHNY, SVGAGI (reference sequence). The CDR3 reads CASSPLRVWEETQYF. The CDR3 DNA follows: TGTGCCAGCAGTCCCCTTCGGGTATGGGAGGAGACCCAGTACTTC.

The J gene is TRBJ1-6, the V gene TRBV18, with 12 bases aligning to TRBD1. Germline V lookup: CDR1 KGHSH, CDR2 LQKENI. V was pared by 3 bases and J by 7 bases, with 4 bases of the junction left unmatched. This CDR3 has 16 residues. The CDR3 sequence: CASSPGTGGKNSPLHF. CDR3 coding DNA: TGTGCCAGCTCACCGGGGACAGGGGGCAAGAATTCACCCCTCCACTTT.

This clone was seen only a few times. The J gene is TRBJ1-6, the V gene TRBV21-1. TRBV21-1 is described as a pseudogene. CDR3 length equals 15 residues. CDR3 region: CASSKETTGVRLLHF. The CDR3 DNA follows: TGTGCCAGCAGCAAAGAAACGACGGGGGTCCGTCTCCTCCACTTT.

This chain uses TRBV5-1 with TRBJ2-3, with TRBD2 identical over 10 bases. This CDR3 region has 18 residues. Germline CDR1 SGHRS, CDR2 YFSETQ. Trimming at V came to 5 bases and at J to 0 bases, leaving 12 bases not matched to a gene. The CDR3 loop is CASSLGYTSGVSTDTQYF. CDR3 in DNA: TGCGCCAGCAGTCTCGGGTATACTAGCGGGGTTAGCACAGATACGCAGTATTTT.

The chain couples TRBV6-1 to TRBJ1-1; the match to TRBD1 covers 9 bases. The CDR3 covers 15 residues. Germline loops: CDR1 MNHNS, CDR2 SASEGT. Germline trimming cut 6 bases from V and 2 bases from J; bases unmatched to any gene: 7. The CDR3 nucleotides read TGTGCCAGCAGGAGGGGACAGGGCGACAACACTGAAGCTTTCTTT. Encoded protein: CASRRGQGDNTEAFF.

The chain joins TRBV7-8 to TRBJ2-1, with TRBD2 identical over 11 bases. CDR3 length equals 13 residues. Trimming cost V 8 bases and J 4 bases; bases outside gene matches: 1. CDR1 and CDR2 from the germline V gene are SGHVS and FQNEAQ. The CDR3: CASGTSGYNEQFF. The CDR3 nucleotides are TGTGCCAGCGGGACTAGCGGTTACAATGAGCAGTTCTTC.

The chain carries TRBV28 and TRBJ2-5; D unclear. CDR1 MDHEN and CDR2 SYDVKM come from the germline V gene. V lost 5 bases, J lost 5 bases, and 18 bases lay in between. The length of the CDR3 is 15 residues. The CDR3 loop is CASSPDRGDGETQYF. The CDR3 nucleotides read TGTGCCAGCAGTCCCGACCGTGGAGACGGGGAGACCCAGTACTTC.

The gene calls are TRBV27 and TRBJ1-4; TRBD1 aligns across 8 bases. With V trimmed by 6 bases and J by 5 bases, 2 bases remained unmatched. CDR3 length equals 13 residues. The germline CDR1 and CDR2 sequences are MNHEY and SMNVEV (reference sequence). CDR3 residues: CASSRQGNEKLFF. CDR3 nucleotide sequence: TGTGCCAGCAGCCGACAGGGGAATGAAAAACTGTTTTTT.

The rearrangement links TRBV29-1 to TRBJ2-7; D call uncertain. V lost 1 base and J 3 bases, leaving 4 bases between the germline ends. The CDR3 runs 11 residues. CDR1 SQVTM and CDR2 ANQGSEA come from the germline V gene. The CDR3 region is CSVEGNYEQYF. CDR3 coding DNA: TGCAGCGTTGAAGGTAACTACGAGCAGTACTTC.

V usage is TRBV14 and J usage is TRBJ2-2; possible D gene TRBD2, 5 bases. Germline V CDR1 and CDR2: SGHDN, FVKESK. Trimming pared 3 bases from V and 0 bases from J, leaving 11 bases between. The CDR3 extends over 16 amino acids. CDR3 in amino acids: CASSQRPGTNTGELFF. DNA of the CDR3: TGTGCCAGCAGCCAGCGTCCGGGGACGAACACCGGGGAGCTGTTTTTT.

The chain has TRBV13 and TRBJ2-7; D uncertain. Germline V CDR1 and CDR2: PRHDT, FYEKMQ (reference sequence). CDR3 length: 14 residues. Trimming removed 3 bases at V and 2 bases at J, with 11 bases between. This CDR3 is CASSFERSPYEQYF. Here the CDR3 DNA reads TGTGCCAGCAGCTTTGAAAGGAGCCCCTACGAGCAGTACTTC.

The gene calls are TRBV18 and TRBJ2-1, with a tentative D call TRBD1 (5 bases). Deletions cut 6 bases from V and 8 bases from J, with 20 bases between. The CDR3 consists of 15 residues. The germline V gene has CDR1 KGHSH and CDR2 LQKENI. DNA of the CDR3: TGTGCCAGCTCGACCGGATGGGGCCATGCGGATGAGCAGTTCTTC. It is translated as CASSTGWGHADEQFF.

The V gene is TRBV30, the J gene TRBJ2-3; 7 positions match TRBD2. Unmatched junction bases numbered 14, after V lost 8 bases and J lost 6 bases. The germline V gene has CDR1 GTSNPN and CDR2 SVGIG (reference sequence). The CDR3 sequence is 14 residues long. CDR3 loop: CALSRQRDADTQYF. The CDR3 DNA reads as TGTGCCCTGAGTCGCCAGCGGGACGCTGATACGCAGTATTTT.

For the CDR3, the DNA is TGTGCCAGCAGCCACCTACCCGACCGGGACGAGCAGTACTTC. This encodes CASSHLPDRDEQYF. This chain connects TRBV6-5 to TRBJ2-7; no clear D gene. The germline V and J ends were trimmed by 6 bases and 5 bases, with 17 bases remaining between them. CDR1 is MNHEY, CDR2 SVGAGI, per germline. The CDR3 runs 14 residues.

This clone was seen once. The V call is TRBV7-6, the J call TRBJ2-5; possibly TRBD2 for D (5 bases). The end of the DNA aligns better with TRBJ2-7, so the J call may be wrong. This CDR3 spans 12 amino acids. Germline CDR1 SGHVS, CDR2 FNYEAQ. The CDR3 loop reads CASSHRDYEQYF. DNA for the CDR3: TGTGCCAGCAGCCACCGGGACTACGAGCAGTACTTC.

In DNA form, the CDR3 reads TGTGCCAGCATGACTACCTCTGGGGCCAACGTCCTGACTTTC. Protein: CASMTTSGANVLTF. This rearrangement joins TRBV2 to TRBJ2-6, with D perhaps TRBD2 (5 bases). In germline, CDR1 is SNHLY, CDR2 FYNNEI. The CDR3 length is 14 residues. V lost 7 bases to trimming and J lost 0 bases, with 7 bases between them.

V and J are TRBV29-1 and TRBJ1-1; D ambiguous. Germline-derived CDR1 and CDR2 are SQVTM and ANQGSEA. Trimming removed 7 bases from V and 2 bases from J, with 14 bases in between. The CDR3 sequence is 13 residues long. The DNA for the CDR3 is TGCAGCGCCCCCCGGGTCGCCAACACTGAAGCTTTCTTT. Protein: CSAPRVANTEAFF.

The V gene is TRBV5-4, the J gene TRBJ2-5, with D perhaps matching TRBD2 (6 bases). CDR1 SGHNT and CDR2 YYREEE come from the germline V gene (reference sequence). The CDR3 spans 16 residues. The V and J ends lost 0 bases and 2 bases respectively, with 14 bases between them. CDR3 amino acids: CASSLGGLALQETQYF. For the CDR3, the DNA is TGTGCCAGCAGCTTGGGAGGCCTAGCGCTTCAAGAGACCCAGTACTTC.

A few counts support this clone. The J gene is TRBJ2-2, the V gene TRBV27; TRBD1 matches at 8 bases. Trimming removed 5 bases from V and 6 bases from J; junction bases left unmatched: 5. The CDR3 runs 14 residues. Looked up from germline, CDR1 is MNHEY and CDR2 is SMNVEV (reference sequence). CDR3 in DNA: TGTGCCAGCAGTCTCGGACAGGGATCCGGGGAGCTGTTTTTT. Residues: CASSLGQGSGELFF.

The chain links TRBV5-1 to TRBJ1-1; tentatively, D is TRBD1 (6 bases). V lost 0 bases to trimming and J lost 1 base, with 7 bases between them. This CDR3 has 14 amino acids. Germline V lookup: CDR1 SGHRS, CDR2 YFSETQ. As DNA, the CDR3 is TGCGCCAGCAGCTTGGGAGGGGGGAACACTGAAGCTTTCTTT. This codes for CASSLGGGNTEAFF.

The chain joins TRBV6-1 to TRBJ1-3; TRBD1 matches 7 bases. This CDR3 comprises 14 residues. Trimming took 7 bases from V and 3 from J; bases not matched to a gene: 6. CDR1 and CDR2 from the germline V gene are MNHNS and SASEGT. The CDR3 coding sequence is TGTGCCAGCACTGACAGGGTTCGTGGAAACACCATATATTTT. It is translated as CASTDRVRGNTIYF.